This T cell receptor beta chain stems from a study of T cell repertoires in cytomegalovirus infection. Concerning this clonotype: Its specificity is not known.

J gave up 4 bases and V 5 bases, and 6 bases lay outside the gene matches. The CDR3 sequence is 17 residues long. TCRdb ran MiXCR on the reads and lists one entry per CDR3 protein. Here the sample spans about 68,000 distinct CDR3 sequences, about 22% being singletons. The chain links TRBV12-3 or TRBV12-4 to TRBJ2-2, with 14 bases aligning to TRBD2. The sequenced sample was PBMCs, sequenced either directly or after in vitro stimulation (not recorded which). This TCR was sampled from a human donor in good health (CMV status not recorded). Some clones in this sample may be carry-over from other donors' samples. In DNA, the CDR3 is TGTGCCAGCAGTCCTGGGACTAGCGGGGGACCCACCGGGGAGCTGTTTTTT. This translates into CASSPGTSGGPTGELFF.